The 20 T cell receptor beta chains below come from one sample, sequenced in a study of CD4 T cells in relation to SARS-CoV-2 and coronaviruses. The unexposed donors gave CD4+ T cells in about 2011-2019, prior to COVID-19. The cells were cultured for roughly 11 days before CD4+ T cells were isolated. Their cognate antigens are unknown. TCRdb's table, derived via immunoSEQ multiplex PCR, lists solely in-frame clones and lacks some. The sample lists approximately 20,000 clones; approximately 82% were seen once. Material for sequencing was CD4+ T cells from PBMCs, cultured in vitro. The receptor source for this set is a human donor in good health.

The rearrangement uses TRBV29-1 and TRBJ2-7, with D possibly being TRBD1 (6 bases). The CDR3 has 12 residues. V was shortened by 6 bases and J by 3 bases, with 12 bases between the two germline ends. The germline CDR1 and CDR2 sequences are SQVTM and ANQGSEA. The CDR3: CSVKTRGYEQYF. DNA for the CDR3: TGCAGCGTAAAAACCAGGGGCTACGAGCAGTACTTC.

The CDR3 region is CASSEEGSSYNEQFF. The CDR3 DNA reads TGTGCCAGCAGTGAGGAGGGAAGCTCCTACAATGAGCAGTTCTTC. The chain links TRBV6-4 to TRBJ2-1, with D maybe TRBD2 (6 bases). The V end was cut by 3 bases, the J end by 0 bases, with 9 bases between. The germline V gene has CDR1 MRHNA and CDR2 SNTAGT. The CDR3 has 15 amino acids.

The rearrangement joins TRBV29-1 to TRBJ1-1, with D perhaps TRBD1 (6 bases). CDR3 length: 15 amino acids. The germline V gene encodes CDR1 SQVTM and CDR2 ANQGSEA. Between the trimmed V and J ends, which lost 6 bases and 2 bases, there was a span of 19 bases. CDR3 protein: CSVYDRDTRNTEAFF. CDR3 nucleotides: TGCAGCGTCTACGATAGGGACACCAGAAACACTGAAGCTTTCTTT.

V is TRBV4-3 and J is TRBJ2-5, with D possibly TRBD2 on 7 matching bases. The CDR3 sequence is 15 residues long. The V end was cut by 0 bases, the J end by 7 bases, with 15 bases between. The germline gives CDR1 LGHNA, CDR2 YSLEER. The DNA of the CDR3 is TGCGCCAGCAGCCAAGACGTCGGGGGGCTAGGGACCCAGTACTTC. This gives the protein CASSQDVGGLGTQYF.

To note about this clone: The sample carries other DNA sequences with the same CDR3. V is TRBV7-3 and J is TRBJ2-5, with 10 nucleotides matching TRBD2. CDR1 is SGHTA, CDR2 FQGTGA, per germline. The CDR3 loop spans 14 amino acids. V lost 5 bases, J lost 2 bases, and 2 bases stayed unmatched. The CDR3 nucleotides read TGTGCCAGCAGCCAAGCGGGAGGGCAAGAGACCCAGTACTTC. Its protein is CASSQAGGQETQYF. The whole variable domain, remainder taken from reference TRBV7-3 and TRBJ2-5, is GAGVSQTPSNKVTEKGKYVELRCDPISGHTALYWYRQSLGQGPEFLIYFQGTGAADDSGLPNDRFFAVRPEGSVSTLKIQRTERGDSAVYLCASSQAGGQETQYFGPGTRLLVL.

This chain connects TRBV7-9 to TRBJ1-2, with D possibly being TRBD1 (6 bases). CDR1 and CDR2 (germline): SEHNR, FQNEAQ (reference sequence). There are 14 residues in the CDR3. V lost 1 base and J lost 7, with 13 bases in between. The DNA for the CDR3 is TGTGCCAGCAGCTTAGACGCGGGGGCGGGTGGCTACACCTTC. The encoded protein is CASSLDAGAGGYTF.

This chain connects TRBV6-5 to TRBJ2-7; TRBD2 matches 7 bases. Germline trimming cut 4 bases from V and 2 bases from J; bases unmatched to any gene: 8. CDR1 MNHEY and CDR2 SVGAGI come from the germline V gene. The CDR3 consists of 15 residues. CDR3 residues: CASSFRGRAPYEQYF. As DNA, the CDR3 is TGTGCCAGCAGTTTCCGGGGGAGGGCCCCCTACGAGCAGTACTTC.

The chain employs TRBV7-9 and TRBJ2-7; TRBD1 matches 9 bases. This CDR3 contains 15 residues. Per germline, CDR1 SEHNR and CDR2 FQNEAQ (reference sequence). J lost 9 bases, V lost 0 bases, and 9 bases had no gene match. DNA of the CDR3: TGTGCCAGCAGCTTAGCCCCGGGACAGGGAGGTCGGCAGTACTTC. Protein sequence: CASSLAPGQGGRQYF. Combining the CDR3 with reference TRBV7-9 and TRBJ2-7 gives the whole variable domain DTGVSQNPRHKITKRGQNVTFRCDPISEHNRLYWYRQTLGQGPEFLTYFQNEAQLEKSRLLSDRFSAERPKGSFSTLEIQRTEQGDSAMYLCASSLAPGQGGRQYFGPGTRLTVT.

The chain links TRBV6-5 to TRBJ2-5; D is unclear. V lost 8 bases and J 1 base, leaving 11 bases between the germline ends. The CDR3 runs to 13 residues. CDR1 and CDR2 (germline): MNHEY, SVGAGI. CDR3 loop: CASALLAQETQYF. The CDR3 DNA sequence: TGTGCCAGCGCCCTGTTAGCCCAAGAGACCCAGTACTTC.

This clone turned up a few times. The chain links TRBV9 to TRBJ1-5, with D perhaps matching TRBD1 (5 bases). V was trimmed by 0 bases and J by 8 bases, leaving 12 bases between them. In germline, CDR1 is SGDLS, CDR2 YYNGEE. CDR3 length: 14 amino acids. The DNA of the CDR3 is TGTGCCAGCAGCGTAGGGACAAAGGAGGAGCCCCAGCATTTT. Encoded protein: CASSVGTKEEPQHF.

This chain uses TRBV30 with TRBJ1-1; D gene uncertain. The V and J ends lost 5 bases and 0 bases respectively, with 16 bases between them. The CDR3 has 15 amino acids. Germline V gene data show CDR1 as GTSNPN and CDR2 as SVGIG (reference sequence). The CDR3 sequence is CAWGSRGSMNTEAFF. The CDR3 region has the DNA TGTGCCTGGGGGTCGCGAGGAAGCATGAACACTGAAGCTTTCTTT.

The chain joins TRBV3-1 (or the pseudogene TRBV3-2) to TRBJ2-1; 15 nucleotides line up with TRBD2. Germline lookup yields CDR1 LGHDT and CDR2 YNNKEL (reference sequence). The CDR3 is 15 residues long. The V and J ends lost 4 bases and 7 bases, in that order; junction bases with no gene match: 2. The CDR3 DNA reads TGTGCCAGCAGCCGGGGACTAGCGGGGGGAAATGAGCAGTTCTTC. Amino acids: CASSRGLAGGNEQFF.

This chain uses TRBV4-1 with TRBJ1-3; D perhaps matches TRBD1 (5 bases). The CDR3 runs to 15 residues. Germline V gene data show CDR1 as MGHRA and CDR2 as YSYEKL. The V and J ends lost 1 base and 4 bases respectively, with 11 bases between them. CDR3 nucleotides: TGCGCCAGCAGCCAAGTTGGGGGTTACGGAAACACCATATATTTT. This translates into CASSQVGGYGNTIYF.

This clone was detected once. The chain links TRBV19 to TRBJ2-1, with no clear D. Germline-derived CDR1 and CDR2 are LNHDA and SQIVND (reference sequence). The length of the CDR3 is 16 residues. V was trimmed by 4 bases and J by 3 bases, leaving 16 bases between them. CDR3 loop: CASSRGDMNYYNEQFF. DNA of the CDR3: TGTGCCAGTAGTAGAGGAGACATGAACTACTACAATGAGCAGTTCTTC.

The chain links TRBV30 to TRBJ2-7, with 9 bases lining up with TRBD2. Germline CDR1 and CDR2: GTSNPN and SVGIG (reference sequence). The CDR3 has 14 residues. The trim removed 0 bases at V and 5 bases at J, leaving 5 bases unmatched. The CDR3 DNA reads TGTGCCTGGAGTGTACAATCTAGCGGGAACGAGCAGTACTTC. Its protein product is CAWSVQSSGNEQYF.

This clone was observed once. CDR3: CASYTGDLGYGYTF. DNA for the CDR3: TGCGCCAGTTACACCGGGGATTTAGGGTATGGCTACACCTTC. This chain uses TRBV5-1 with TRBJ1-2; D remains unclear. V gave up 8 bases and J gave up 5 bases, with 19 bases separating them. Looked up from germline, CDR1 is SGHRS and CDR2 is YFSETQ. CDR3 size: 14 residues.

This chain's CDR3 is CASGKSSTDTQYF. The CDR3, as DNA: TGTGCCAGCGGAAAAAGTAGCACAGATACGCAGTATTTT. The chain recombines TRBV27 with TRBJ2-3, with unresolved D. V lost 8 bases and J lost 0, with 9 bases in between. Per germline, CDR1 MNHEY and CDR2 SMNVEV (reference sequence). The CDR3 is 13 amino acids.

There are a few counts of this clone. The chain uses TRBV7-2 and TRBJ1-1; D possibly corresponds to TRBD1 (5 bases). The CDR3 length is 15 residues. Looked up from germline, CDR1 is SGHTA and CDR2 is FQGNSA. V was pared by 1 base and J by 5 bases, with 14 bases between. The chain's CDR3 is CASSLGRGPKTEAFF. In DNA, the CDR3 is TGTGCCAGCAGCTTAGGAAGGGGACCGAAGACTGAAGCTTTCTTT.

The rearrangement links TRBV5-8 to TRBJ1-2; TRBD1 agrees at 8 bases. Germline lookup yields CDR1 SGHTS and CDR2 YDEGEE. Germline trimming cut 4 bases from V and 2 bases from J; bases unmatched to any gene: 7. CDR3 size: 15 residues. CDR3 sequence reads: CASSQKGQANYGYTF. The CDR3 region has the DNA TGTGCCAGCAGCCAAAAGGGACAGGCAAACTATGGCTACACCTTC. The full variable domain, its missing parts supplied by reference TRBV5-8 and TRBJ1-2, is EAGVTQSPTHLIKTRGQQATLRCSPISGHTSVYWYQQALGLGLQFLLWYDEGEERNRGNFPPRFSGRQFPNYSSELNVNALELEDSALYLCASSQKGQANYGYTFGSGTRLTVV.

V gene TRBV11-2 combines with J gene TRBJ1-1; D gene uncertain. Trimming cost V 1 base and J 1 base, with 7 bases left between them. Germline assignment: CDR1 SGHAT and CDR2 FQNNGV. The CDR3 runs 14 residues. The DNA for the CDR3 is TGTGCCAGCAGCTTAGTTGGGCCGAACACTGAAGCTTTCTTT. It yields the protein CASSLVGPNTEAFF.